These T cell receptor beta chains were read from a single sample in a study of cytomegalovirus exposure and HLA in healthy donors. The data were produced by immunoSEQ multiplex PCR, yet TCRdb's version contains in-frame clones alone and is incomplete. The data contain approximately 85,000 clones, 80% of them singletons. The sequenced material came from PBMCs. Receptor source: a woman in her fifties or sixties in good health and CMV-seropositive. Both conserved end residues are part of each CDR3. D genes are given only for firm matches. Only part of the rows carry a size: once, few, many, or a class if the clone is expanded.

abundance	v_gene	d_gene	j_gene	CDR3aa	CDR3nt
NA	TRBV19	TRBD1	TRBJ2-3	CASSKNTGQHTDTQYF	TGTGCCAGTAGTAAAAATACGGGACAGCACACAGATACGCAGTATTTT
NA	TRBV6-4	NA	TRBJ2-2	CASSRAGATGELFF	TGTGCCAGCAGTCGGGCAGGGGCAACCGGGGAGCTGTTTTTT
few	TRBV6-6	TRBD2	TRBJ2-3	CASSRLAAATDTQYF	TGTGCCAGCAGTCGACTAGCCGCTGCCACAGATACGCAGTATTTT
once	TRBV18	TRBD1	TRBJ2-7	CASSRRDSYEQYF	TGTGCCAGCTCACGAAGGGACAGCTACGAGCAGTACTTC
NA	TRBV5-1	TRBD1	TRBJ1-2	CASSISGGAGDGYTF	TGCGCCAGCAGCATTTCAGGGGGCGCGGGGGATGGCTACACCTTC
NA	TRBV14	NA	TRBJ2-6	CASSRATTGANVLTF	TGTGCCAGCAGCCGAGCCACGACTGGGGCCAACGTCCTGACTTTC
NA	TRBV6-6	NA	TRBJ2-5	CAGSRGSREETQYF	TGTGCCGGCAGCCGGGGGTCTAGGGAAGAGACCCAGTACTTC
NA	TRBV7-2	TRBD2	TRBJ2-3	CASSSPGLAVFTQYF	TGTGCCAGCAGCTCCCCGGGACTAGCTGTATTTACGCAGTATTTT
NA	TRBV18	TRBD2	TRBJ2-5	CASSRRGGETQYF	TGTGCCAGCTCCAGAAGGGGAGGGGAGACCCAGTACTTC
once	TRBV10-1	TRBD2	TRBJ2-1	CASSEERGVGYNEQFF	TGCGCCAGCAGTGAGGAACGGGGGGTCGGTTACAATGAGCAGTTCTTC
NA	TRBV11-2	NA	TRBJ1-1	CASSPLSRAEAFF	TGTGCCAGCAGCCCACTAAGTAGAGCTGAAGCTTTCTTT
once	TRBV7-3	NA	TRBJ2-1	CASSLRGHNTYNEQFF	TGTGCCAGCAGCTTAAGGGGACATAACACCTACAATGAGCAGTTCTTC
NA	TRBV9	TRBD2	TRBJ2-1	CASSVDPAGGLGGYNEQFF	TGTGCCAGCAGCGTAGATCCAGCGGGAGGCCTGGGAGGATACAATGAGCAGTTCTTC
medium-sized	TRBV5-6	NA	TRBJ1-2	CASSLLAGPGYTF	TGTGCCAGCAGCTTGTTGGCAGGGCCTGGCTACACCTTC
NA	TRBV30	NA	TRBJ1-5	CAWSVTFSDQPQHF	TGTGCCTGGAGTGTAACGTTTTCAGATCAGCCCCAGCATTTT